This T cell receptor (beta chain) was identified in a study of cytomegalovirus exposure and HLA in healthy donors. Study background: The 600 to 800 first-cohort repertoires shared a platform with the approximately 110 validation repertoires, as reported in a later analysis. Whole-study findings and limits: Rare TCR sequences predominated, though certain public TCRs were found in many donors.

Between the trimmed V and J ends, which lost 5 bases and 8 bases, there was a span of 12 bases. The germline CDR1 and CDR2 sequences are SGHTA and FQGTGA. CDR3 length equals 12 residues. With regard to this clone: Its cognate antigen is unknown.

This table comes from immunoSEQ multiplex PCR, and its TCRdb copy is limited to in-frame clones, with some not included. The sample yields fewer than 200,000 clones, approximately 86% seen once. The chain uses TRBV7-3 and TRBJ1-1; D is unresolved. The sequenced sample was PBMCs. The receptor was derived from a woman aged 18-29 years in good health and CMV-seronegative. CDR3 nucleotides: TGTGCCAGCAGCCCGCAATCACTGGAAGCTTTCTTT. It is translated as CASSPQSLEAFF.